These 29 T cell receptor beta chains were sequenced from one sample in a study of Graves' ophthalmopathy and Graves' hyperthyroidism. Researchers took RNA transcripts and amplified TCR beta CDR3 regions from them. A first-round RT-PCR used HTBI primers, followed by a second-round multiplex PCR. Each CDR3 protein is one row after TCRdb ran MiXCR on the multiplex PCR reads. The data contain 650,000 to 800,000 distinct CDR3 sequences, 35% to 45% of them singletons. Sequenced: peripheral blood. These receptors came from an adult man with Graves' ophthalmopathy.

The chain combines TRBV29-1 with TRBJ1-4; D gene ambiguous. Between the trimmed V and J ends, which lost 6 bases and 10 bases, there was a span of 9 bases. Germline-derived CDR1 and CDR2 are SQVTM and ANQGSEA. This CDR3 is built from 10 residues. The CDR3 spells CSVAKAKLFF. CDR3 coding DNA: TGCAGCGTGGCAAAGGCAAAACTGTTTTTT.

The V call is TRBV12-3 or TRBV12-4, the J call TRBJ2-6; possible D gene TRBD1, 6 bases. This CDR3 region has 17 residues. V was cut by 5 bases and J by 0 bases, with 14 bases left in between. The CDR3 DNA follows: TGTGCCAGCAGTCCCGGACAGTATTTCTCTGGGGCCAACGTCCTGACTTTC. Translating gives CASSPGQYFSGANVLTF.

In this sample, this clonotype turned up many times. The J gene is TRBJ1-1, the V gene TRBV2; 7 nucleotides line up with TRBD1. The CDR3 covers 13 residues. In germline, CDR1 is SNHLY, CDR2 FYNNEI. Unmatched junction bases numbered 8, after V lost 8 bases and J lost 5 bases. The DNA of the CDR3 is TGTGCCAGCCGGAGACAGGGAACGACTGAAGCTTTCTTT. Its translation: CASRRQGTTEAFF. Combining the CDR3 with reference TRBV2 and TRBJ1-1 gives the whole variable domain EPEVTQTPSHQVTQMGQEVILRCVPISNHLYFYWYRQILGQKVEFLVSFYNNEISEKSEIFDDQFSVERPDGSNFTLKIRSTKLEDSAMYFCASRRQGTTEAFFGQGTRLTVV.

This clonotype showed up many times. Written as DNA, the CDR3 is TGCGCCAGCAGCACAGATCAGATGCGGGAGACCCAGTACTTC. Translation: CASSTDQMRETQYF. V gene TRBV5-1 combines with J gene TRBJ2-5; no definite D call. The V end was cut by 4 bases, the J end by 5 bases, with 15 bases between. Germline assignment: CDR1 SGHRS and CDR2 YFSETQ. This CDR3 is built from 14 residues. The complete variable domain, with remaining parts taken from reference TRBV5-1 and TRBJ2-5, reads KAGVTQTPRYLIKTRGQQVTLSCSPISGHRSVSWYQQTPGQGLQFLFEYFSETQRNKGNFPGRFSGRQFSNSRSEMNVSTLELGDSALYLCASSTDQMRETQYFGPGTRLLVL.

The chain is built from TRBV10-3 and TRBJ2-5; TRBD1 agrees at 7 bases. There are 15 residues in the CDR3. The germline V gene encodes CDR1 ENHRY and CDR2 SYGVKD. V shed 10 bases, J shed 4 bases, and the junction held 15 bases outside the gene matches. Here the CDR3 DNA reads TGTGCCAGCCGCCCAAGACGACAGGGTCGAGAGACCCAGTACTTC. Amino acids: CASRPRRQGRETQYF.

This clonotype was counted many times. V gene TRBV2 combines with J gene TRBJ2-5; D gene uncertain. Germline loops: CDR1 SNHLY, CDR2 FYNNEI. The V end lost 6 bases, the J end lost 5 bases, and 16 bases lay between the germline ends. The CDR3 covers 14 residues. The CDR3 nucleotides read TGTGCCAGCAGCACCGGACCCTTCAGTGAGACCCAGTACTTC. Translation gives CASSTGPFSETQYF.

The chain couples TRBV6-5 to TRBJ2-7; 9 bases match TRBD2. Germline CDR1 MNHEY, CDR2 SVGAGI. This CDR3 region has 14 residues. V lost 5 bases, J lost 4 bases, and 6 bases stayed unmatched. CDR3 region: CASSRPGLAYEQYF. For the CDR3, the DNA is TGTGCCAGCAGTAGACCGGGACTAGCTTACGAGCAGTACTTC.

This clonotype appeared a few times. The J gene is TRBJ2-7, the V gene TRBV7-9; 7 positions agree with TRBD2. CDR3 length equals 16 residues. The germline V gene encodes CDR1 SEHNR and CDR2 FQNEAQ (reference sequence). V shed 7 bases and J 3 bases; nucleotides not matched to a gene: 15. The CDR3 coding sequence is TGTGCCAGCATCCCAGCGGGAAGGTCTTCTCTCTACGAGCAGTACTTC. Translated: CASIPAGRSSLYEQYF.

The chain recombines TRBV10-3 with TRBJ2-6; tentative D call: TRBD1 (5 bases). This CDR3 region has 15 residues. V lost 10 bases to trimming and J lost 0 bases, with 13 bases between them. Per the germline V gene, CDR1 is ENHRY and CDR2 is SYGVKD. CDR3 protein: CASHTGHSGANVLTF. The CDR3 DNA is TGTGCCAGCCACACAGGCCACTCTGGGGCCAACGTCCTGACTTTC.

CDR3 in DNA: TGTGCCAGCAGCGCCCGGGACGGCCTTCGGCCCCAGCATTTT. Its protein product is CASSARDGLRPQHF. The V call is TRBV9, the J call TRBJ1-5, with TRBD1 as a possible D gene (5 bases). Germline lookup yields CDR1 SGDLS and CDR2 YYNGEE. The CDR3 has 14 amino acids. Between the trimmed V and J ends, which lost 3 bases and 9 bases, there was a span of 16 bases.

The sample holds a few counts of this clonotype. The J gene is TRBJ1-4, the V gene TRBV5-1; a possible D gene is TRBD1 (6 bases). CDR1 and CDR2 (germline): SGHRS, YFSETQ. The CDR3 consists of 13 residues. The V and J ends lost 4 bases and 6 bases respectively, with 10 bases between them. The CDR3 DNA is TGCGCCAGCAGCGGGGACACCTATGAAAAACTGTTTTTT. Encoded protein: CASSGDTYEKLFF.

This clonotype was counted many times. The chain joins TRBV19 to TRBJ1-1; 7 bases fit TRBD1. CDR1 and CDR2 from the germline V gene are LNHDA and SQIVND (reference sequence). J gave up 1 base and V 7 bases, and 9 bases lay outside the gene matches. The CDR3 sequence is 15 residues long. CDR3 loop: CASNVAGGWNTEAFF. CDR3 nucleotides: TGTGCCAGTAACGTCGCAGGGGGATGGAACACTGAAGCTTTCTTT.

The V gene is TRBV12-3 or TRBV12-4, the J gene TRBJ1-5; no definite D call. This CDR3 has 17 residues. V lost 2 bases and J lost 1, with 15 bases in between. The CDR3 sequence is CASSLRRETRSNQPQHF. CDR3 sequence (DNA): TGTGCCAGCAGTTTAAGACGGGAAACGCGGAGCAATCAGCCCCAGCATTTT.

This clonotype was detected ten times or more. The gene calls are TRBV20-1 and TRBJ2-7; 9 positions match TRBD1. The CDR3 sequence is 15 residues long. The J segment lost 2 bases and the V segment lost 5 bases, leaving 10 bases of the junction unmatched. The germline V gene encodes CDR1 DFQATT and CDR2 SNEGSKA (reference sequence). CDR3 in DNA: TGCAGTGCTCCTACCGGGACAGGGCCCCCCTACGAGCAGTACTTC. It codes for CSAPTGTGPPYEQYF.

With regard to this clonotype: A read error may be the cause here, since a much bigger clone is one base away. V gene TRBV19 combines with J gene TRBJ1-4, with TRBD1 as a possible D gene (6 bases). Germline V lookup: CDR1 LNHDA, CDR2 SQIVND (reference sequence). The CDR3 is made up of 15 amino acids. V dropped 6 bases and J dropped 0 bases, with 11 bases sitting between them. The CDR3 reads CASSHPGATNEKLFF. The CDR3 nucleotides read TGTGCCAGTAGCCACCCAGGGGCAACTAATGAAAAACTGTTTTTT.

The chain links TRBV25-1 to TRBJ2-2, with TRBD2 identical over 8 bases. Germline-derived CDR1 and CDR2 are MGHDK and SYGVNS. Trimming removed 1 base from V and 3 bases from J; junction bases left unmatched: 7. The CDR3 loop spans 17 amino acids. The chain's CDR3 is CASSESKLAAHTGELFF. CDR3 DNA sequence: TGTGCCAGCAGTGAATCCAAACTAGCGGCCCACACCGGGGAGCTGTTTTTT. Filled out from reference TRBV25-1 and TRBJ2-2, the complete variable domain reads EADIYQTPRYLVIGTGKKITLECSQTMGHDKMYWYQQDPGMELHLIHYSYGVNSTEKGDLSSESTVSRIRTEHFPLTLESARPSHTSQYLCASSESKLAAHTGELFFGEGSRLTVL.

This clonotype was seen repeatedly, ten times or more. This chain connects TRBV20-1 to TRBJ1-2, with D possibly TRBD1 on 6 matching bases. With 5 bases removed from V and 6 bases from J, the gap between germline ends came to 7 bases. The CDR3 runs to 10 residues. CDR1 is DFQATT, CDR2 SNEGSKA, per germline (reference sequence). The CDR3 loop reads CSAGQHGYTF. In DNA, the CDR3 is TGCAGTGCTGGACAGCATGGCTACACCTTC.

Note on this clonotype: It may be a read error: a sequence one base away is much more abundant. The chain employs TRBV2 and TRBJ2-5; 11 nucleotides agree with TRBD2. J gave up 4 bases and V 6 bases, and 4 bases lay outside the gene matches. Germline assignment: CDR1 SNHLY and CDR2 FYNNEI. There are 14 residues in the CDR3. CDR3 protein: CASRPGLAVETQYF. The CDR3 coding sequence is TGTGCCAGCAGGCCGGGACTAGCGGTAGAGACCCAGTACTTC.

This clonotype was seen repeatedly, ten times or more. The genes are TRBV5-1 and TRBJ2-6, with 8 bases fitting TRBD1. V was clipped by 4 bases and J by 4 bases; unmatched bases: 1. The CDR3 loop spans 14 amino acids. Germline V gives CDR1 SGHRS, CDR2 YFSETQ. The CDR3 sequence is CASSTGGGANVLTF. CDR3 nucleotides: TGCGCCAGCAGCACAGGGGGAGGGGCCAACGTCCTGACTTTC.

This clonotype appeared a single time. The genes are TRBV10-3 and TRBJ2-7, with D possibly being TRBD2 (6 bases). This CDR3 spans 13 amino acids. V lost 0 bases, J lost 9 bases, and 12 bases lay in between. In germline, CDR1 is ENHRY, CDR2 SYGVKD. Here the CDR3 DNA reads TGTGCCATCAGTGAGTCACAAGGGACTGGGCAGTACTTC. Its protein is CAISESQGTGQYF.

There are many counts of this clonotype. The CDR3 nucleotides read TGTGCCAGCAGCCACGCGTCATTTGGGACCGGGGAGCTGTTTTTT. Encoded protein: CASSHASFGTGELFF. The genes are TRBV7-6 and TRBJ2-2; D is uncertain. Per germline, CDR1 SGHVS and CDR2 FNYEAQ. V was trimmed by 5 bases and J by 5 bases, leaving 15 bases between them. CDR3 length: 15 residues. The full variable domain, in which reference TRBV7-6 and TRBJ2-2 provide the parts outside the CDR3, is GAGVSQSPRYKVTKRGQDVALRCDPISGHVSLYWYRQALGQGPEFLTYFNYEAQQDKSGLPNDRFSAERPEGSISTLTIQRTEQRDSAMYRCASSHASFGTGELFFGEGSRLTVL.

In this sample, this clonotype turned up once. This chain joins TRBV4-3 and TRBJ2-5; 7 nucleotides line up with TRBD2. Germline assignment: CDR1 LGHNA and CDR2 YSLEER. This CDR3 has 16 residues. V was pared by 2 bases and J by 5 bases, with 11 bases of the junction left unmatched. The CDR3 region has the DNA TGCGCCAGCAGCCAACCCCGGGGGGTGGGATGGGAGACCCAGTACTTC. Amino acid sequence: CASSQPRGVGWETQYF.

J is TRBJ2-7 and V is TRBV29-1; D might be TRBD1 or TRBD2, each matching 5 bases. V was trimmed by 6 bases and J by 2 bases, leaving 8 bases between them. The CDR3 totals 11 residues. The germline V gene encodes CDR1 SQVTM and CDR2 ANQGSEA. The chain's CDR3 is CSVGTTYEQYF. DNA for the CDR3: TGCAGCGTCGGGACCACCTACGAGCAGTACTTC.

This clonotype was counted at least ten times. The rearrangement uses TRBV19 and TRBJ1-1; tentative D call: TRBD1 (5 bases). Germline lookup yields CDR1 LNHDA and CDR2 SQIVND (reference sequence). This CDR3 is built from 15 residues. The V gene lost 5 bases and the J gene lost 1 base, with 14 bases spanning the gap. CDR3 sequence reads: CASSVAGLGNTEAFF. In DNA form, the CDR3 reads TGTGCCAGTAGTGTTGCAGGGCTTGGGAACACTGAAGCTTTCTTT. The full variable domain, with the rest looked up from reference TRBV19 and TRBJ1-1, is DGGITQSPKYLFRKEGQNVTLSCEQNLNHDAMYWYRQDPGQGLRLIYYSQIVNDFQKGDIAEGYSVSREKKESFPLTVTSAQKNPTAFYLCASSVAGLGNTEAFFGQGTRLTVV.

Concerning this clonotype itself: This may be a read error: a much more frequent sequence differs by one nucleotide. The V call is TRBV10-3, the J call TRBJ1-2; D is unclear. Trimming shortened V by 1 base and J by 5 bases, and 11 bases separated the two germline ends. CDR3 length: 14 amino acids. Germline CDR1 and CDR2: ENHRY and SYGVKD. In DNA form, the CDR3 reads TGTGCCATCAGTGAGTTGATTTTCGGTTATGGCTACACCTTC. It translates to CAISELIFGYGYTF.

In its sample, this clonotype was seen many times. The gene calls are TRBV9 and TRBJ2-2; a weak D match, TRBD2 (6 bases). The germline V gene has CDR1 SGDLS and CDR2 YYNGEE. Trimming removed 4 bases from V and 5 bases from J, with 12 bases in between. The CDR3 loop spans 14 amino acids. The CDR3 bases are TGTGCCAGCAGCCCCGGGACTGGAACCGGGGAGCTGTTTTTT. It translates to CASSPGTGTGELFF. The full variable domain, in which reference TRBV9 and TRBJ2-2 provide the parts outside the CDR3, is DSGVTQTPKHLITATGQRVTLRCSPRSGDLSVYWYQQSLDQGLQFLIQYYNGEERAKGNILERFSAQQFPDLHSELNLSSLELGDSALYFCASSPGTGTGELFFGEGSRLTVL.

Ten or more counts support this clonotype. The J gene is TRBJ1-1, the V gene TRBV10-3; D remains unclear. Germline V CDR1 and CDR2: ENHRY, SYGVKD. The V and J ends lost 0 bases and 5 bases respectively, with 7 bases between them. This CDR3 has 13 amino acids. CDR3 loop: CAISESAVTEAFF. The CDR3 coding sequence is TGTGCCATCAGTGAGTCGGCGGTAACTGAAGCTTTCTTT.

This chain connects TRBV12-3 or TRBV12-4 to TRBJ1-1; D may be TRBD1 (5 bases). The CDR3 length is 15 residues. V lost 2 bases, J lost 0 bases, and 10 bases lay in between. This chain's CDR3 is CASSLWRGVNTEAFF. In nucleotides, the CDR3 is TGTGCCAGCAGTTTATGGCGGGGGGTGAACACTGAAGCTTTCTTT.

The V call is TRBV5-1, the J call TRBJ2-5; tentative D call: TRBD2 (6 bases). Germline V lookup: CDR1 SGHRS, CDR2 YFSETQ. The CDR3 runs to 16 residues. V dropped 0 bases and J dropped 0 bases, with 12 bases sitting between them. This CDR3 reads CASSLGSGEYQETQYF. The CDR3 DNA is TGCGCCAGCAGCTTGGGTAGCGGAGAGTACCAAGAGACCCAGTACTTC.